This passage covers 14 T cell receptor beta chains from one sample sequenced in a study of shared clonotypes between healthy human individuals. The data were produced by immunoSEQ multiplex PCR, yet TCRdb's version contains in-frame clones alone and is incomplete. The data contain roughly 2,300,000 clones, around 92% of them seen just once; the ten biggest clones take up around 0.35%. Sample: naive CD4+ T cells from PBMCs. Subset here: CD45RA+ positively selected. The receptors derive from a man younger than 35 in good health. Some clones in this sample may be carry-over from other donors' samples.

The J gene is TRBJ2-1, the V gene TRBV6-5; no clear D gene. Germline V lookup: CDR1 MNHEY, CDR2 SVGAGI. Trimming removed 6 bases from V and 6 bases from J, with 9 bases in between. The CDR3 runs to 12 residues. The CDR3 here is CASSPSPNEQFF. The DNA of the CDR3 is TGTGCCAGCAGCCCCAGTCCCAATGAGCAGTTCTTC.

Notes on this clone: At the DNA level, this CDR3 is encoded by other sequences in the same sample as well. The V gene is TRBV11-3, the J gene TRBJ2-7; D call uncertain. The CDR3 totals 13 residues. Germline V gives CDR1 SGHNT, CDR2 YENEEA. The V gene lost 1 base and the J gene lost 0 bases, with 4 bases spanning the gap. CDR3 DNA sequence: TGTGCCAGCAGCTTAGGCCCCTCCTACGAGCAGTACTTC. Translating it yields CASSLGPSYEQYF. Complete variable domain (other parts from reference TRBV11-3 and TRBJ2-7): EAGVVQSPRYKIIEKKQPVAFWCNPISGHNTLYWYLQNLGQGPELLIRYENEEAVDDSQLPKDRFSAERLKGVDSTLKIQPAELGDSAVYLCASSLGPSYEQYFGPGTRLTVT.

The sample holds one count of this clone. This chain joins TRBV4-1 and TRBJ2-7; 7 bases fit TRBD2. Germline V gene lookup returns CDR1 MGHRA and CDR2 YSYEKL. V lost 0 bases, J lost 3 bases, and 5 bases stayed unmatched. This CDR3 comprises 15 residues. Written as DNA, the CDR3 is TGCGCCAGCAGCCAAGACGGGCGGGAGCACTACGAGCAGTACTTC. Encoded protein: CASSQDGREHYEQYF.

In nucleotides, the CDR3 is TGCGCCAGCAGCCAAGATCAGGCGGGGAATCAGCCCCAGCATTTT. This translates into CASSQDQAGNQPQHF. V is TRBV4-3 and J is TRBJ1-5; no clear D gene. Germline assignment: CDR1 LGHNA and CDR2 YSLEER. The CDR3 runs 15 residues. Trimming left V 0 bases short and J 4 bases short, with 10 bases between.

This chain uses TRBV5-1 with TRBJ2-2; no reliable D call. CDR1 and CDR2 (germline): SGHRS, YFSETQ. Trimming removed 0 bases from V and 8 bases from J, with 11 bases in between. The CDR3 has 14 residues. As DNA, the CDR3 is TGCGCCAGCAGCTTGGCCGCAACGGCTGGGGAGCTGTTTTTT. The encoded protein is CASSLAATAGELFF.

This chain connects TRBV28 to TRBJ2-5, with TRBD1 matching 8 bases. The CDR3 sequence is 17 residues long. Germline-derived CDR1 and CDR2 are MDHEN and SYDVKM. V trimming: 2 bases; J trimming: 4 bases; junction bases outside the gene matches: 12. In DNA form, the CDR3 reads TGTGCCAGCAGTTTACTCCTCGGACAGGGTGGACGAGAGACCCAGTACTTC. Translated: CASSLLLGQGGRETQYF.

The chain joins TRBV6-5 to TRBJ2-7, with a weak D call TRBD2 (5 bases). The CDR3 totals 13 residues. Deletions cut 5 bases from V and 3 bases from J, with 11 bases between. The germline CDR1 and CDR2 sequences are MNHEY and SVGAGI. The CDR3 here is CASSRTFSYEQYF. CDR3 sequence (DNA): TGTGCCAGCAGTCGGACTTTCAGCTACGAGCAGTACTTC.

The chain has TRBV5-1 and TRBJ2-3, with D possibly being TRBD1 (7 bases). From germline, CDR1 is SGHRS and CDR2 YFSETQ. Between the trimmed V and J ends, which lost 6 bases and 3 bases, there was a span of 14 bases. The CDR3 contains 14 residues. Here the CDR3 DNA reads TGCGCCAGCACCCAGGGGGGAGGTACAGATACGCAGTATTTT. This codes for CASTQGGGTDTQYF.

As concerns this clone: The same CDR3 can be traced to other DNA sequences in this sample. The J gene is TRBJ2-5, the V gene TRBV7-3; D is possibly TRBD1 (6 bases). Germline CDR1 reads SGHTA; CDR2 reads FQGTGA. The CDR3 runs 13 residues. Trimming removed 5 bases at V and 1 base at J, with 8 bases between. This CDR3 reads CASSRGSQETQYF. In nucleotides, the CDR3 is TGTGCCAGCAGCAGGGGGTCCCAAGAGACCCAGTACTTC.

The V and J genes are TRBV5-1 and TRBJ2-2; the D is unclear. This CDR3 has 13 amino acids. CDR1 and CDR2 (germline): SGHRS, YFSETQ. With 1 base removed from V and 6 bases from J, the gap between germline ends came to 7 bases. CDR3 bases: TGCGCCAGCAGCTTGCTGGGCCCCGGGGAGCTGTTTTTT. This sequence encodes CASSLLGPGELFF.

V and J are TRBV11-3 and TRBJ2-1; no definite D call. In germline, CDR1 is SGHNT, CDR2 YENEEA. Trimming stripped 5 bases from V and 5 bases from J, with 19 bases between. This CDR3 comprises 16 residues. DNA for the CDR3: TGTGCCAGCAGCCCGGGTTGGGGTGAGCCCAACAATGAGCAGTTCTTC. Its translation: CASSPGWGEPNNEQFF. Drawing the rest from reference TRBV11-3 and TRBJ2-1, the complete variable domain is EAGVVQSPRYKIIEKKQPVAFWCNPISGHNTLYWYLQNLGQGPELLIRYENEEAVDDSQLPKDRFSAERLKGVDSTLKIQPAELGDSAVYLCASSPGWGEPNNEQFFGPGTRLTVL.

V and J are TRBV11-2 and TRBJ1-1; D possibly corresponds to TRBD1 (6 bases). This CDR3 is built from 14 residues. Germline V gene data show CDR1 as SGHAT and CDR2 as FQNNGV. Trimming took 0 bases from V and 11 from J, leaving 16 bases between them. The CDR3 nucleotides read TGTGCCAGCAGCTTAGAAGTTGGCAGGGGTATTGCTTTCTTT. Encoded protein: CASSLEVGRGIAFF.

The V call is TRBV6-5, the J call TRBJ2-1, with 8 nucleotides matching TRBD2. The V gene's germline CDR1 is MNHEY and CDR2 SVGAGI. The length of the CDR3 is 15 residues. The trim removed 2 bases at V and 8 bases at J, leaving 8 bases unmatched. The CDR3 region is CASSYERERGDEQFF. The CDR3 DNA reads as TGTGCCAGCAGTTACGAGCGGGAGAGGGGCGATGAGCAGTTCTTC.

V and J are TRBV7-2 and TRBJ2-3, with D perhaps given as TRBD1 or TRBD2 (5 bases each). Trimming cost V 1 base and J 1 base, with 9 bases left between them. The V gene's germline CDR1 is SGHTA and CDR2 FQGNSA. The CDR3 has 15 residues. The CDR3 region is CASSLVGVGTDTQYF. The CDR3 DNA is TGTGCCAGCAGCTTAGTGGGGGTGGGCACAGATACGCAGTATTTT. Based on the CDR3 plus reference TRBV7-2 and TRBJ2-3, the full variable domain is GAGVSQSPSNKVTEKGKDVELRCDPISGHTALYWYRQSLGQGLEFLIYFQGNSAPDKSGLPSDRFSAERTGGSVSTLTIQRTQQEDSAVYLCASSLVGVGTDTQYFGPGTRLTVL.